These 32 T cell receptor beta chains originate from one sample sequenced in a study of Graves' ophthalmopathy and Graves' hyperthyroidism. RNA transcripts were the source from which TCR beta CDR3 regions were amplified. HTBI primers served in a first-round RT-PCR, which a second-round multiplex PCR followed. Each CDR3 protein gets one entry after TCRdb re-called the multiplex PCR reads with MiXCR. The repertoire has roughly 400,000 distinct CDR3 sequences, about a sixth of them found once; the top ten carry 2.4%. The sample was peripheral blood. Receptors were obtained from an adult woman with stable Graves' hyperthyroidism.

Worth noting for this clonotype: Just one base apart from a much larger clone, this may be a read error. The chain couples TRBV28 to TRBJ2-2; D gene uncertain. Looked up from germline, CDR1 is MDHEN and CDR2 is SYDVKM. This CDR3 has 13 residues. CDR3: CASSHRNIGELFF. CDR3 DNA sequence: TGTGCCAGCAGCCATCGCAACATCGGGGAGCTGTTTTTT.

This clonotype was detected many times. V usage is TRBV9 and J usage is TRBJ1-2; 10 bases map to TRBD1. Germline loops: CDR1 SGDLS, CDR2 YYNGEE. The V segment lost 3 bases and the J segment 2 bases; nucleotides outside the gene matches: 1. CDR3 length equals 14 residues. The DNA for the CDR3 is TGTGCCAGCAGCGAGACAGGGGGCAACTATGGCTACACCTTC. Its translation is CASSETGGNYGYTF.

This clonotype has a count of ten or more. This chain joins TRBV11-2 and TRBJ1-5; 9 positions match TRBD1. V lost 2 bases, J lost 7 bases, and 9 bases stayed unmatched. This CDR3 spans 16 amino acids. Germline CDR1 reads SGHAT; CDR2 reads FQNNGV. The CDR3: CASSLWGTGKGQPQHF. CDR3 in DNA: TGTGCCAGCAGCTTATGGGGGACAGGGAAAGGGCAGCCCCAGCATTTT. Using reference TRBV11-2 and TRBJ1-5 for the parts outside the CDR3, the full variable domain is EAGVAQSPRYKIIEKRQSVAFWCNPISGHATLYWYQQILGQGPKLLIQFQNNGVVDDSQLPKDRFSAERLKGVDSTLKIQPAKLEDSAVYLCASSLWGTGKGQPQHFGDGTRLSIL.

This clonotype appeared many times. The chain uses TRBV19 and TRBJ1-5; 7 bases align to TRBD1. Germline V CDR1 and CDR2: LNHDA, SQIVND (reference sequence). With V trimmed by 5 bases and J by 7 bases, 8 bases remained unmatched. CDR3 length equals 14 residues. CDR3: CASSDRQGVQPQHF. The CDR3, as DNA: TGTGCCAGTAGTGATCGACAGGGAGTACAGCCCCAGCATTTT.

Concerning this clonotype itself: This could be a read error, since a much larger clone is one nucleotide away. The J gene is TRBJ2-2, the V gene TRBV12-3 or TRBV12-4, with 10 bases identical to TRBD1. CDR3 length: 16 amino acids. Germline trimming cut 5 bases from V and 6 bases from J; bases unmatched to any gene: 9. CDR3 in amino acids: CASSADRGPGAGELFF. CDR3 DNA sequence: TGTGCCAGCAGTGCCGACAGGGGGCCAGGCGCCGGGGAGCTGTTTTTT.

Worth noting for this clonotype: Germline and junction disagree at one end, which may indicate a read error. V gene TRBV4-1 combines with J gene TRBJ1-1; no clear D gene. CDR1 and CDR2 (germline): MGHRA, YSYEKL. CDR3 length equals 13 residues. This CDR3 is CASSLKVVTEACF. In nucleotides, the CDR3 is TGCGCCAGCAGCCTCAAGGTAGTAACTGAAGCTTGCTTT.

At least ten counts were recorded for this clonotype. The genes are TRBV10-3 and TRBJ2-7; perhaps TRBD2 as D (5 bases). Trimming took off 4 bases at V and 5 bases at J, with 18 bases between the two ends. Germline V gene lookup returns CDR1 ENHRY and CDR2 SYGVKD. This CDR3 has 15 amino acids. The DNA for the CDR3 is TGTGCCATCAGTGCTCCCCCCGGGGAGCAGGACGAGCAGTACTTC. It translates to CAISAPPGEQDEQYF.

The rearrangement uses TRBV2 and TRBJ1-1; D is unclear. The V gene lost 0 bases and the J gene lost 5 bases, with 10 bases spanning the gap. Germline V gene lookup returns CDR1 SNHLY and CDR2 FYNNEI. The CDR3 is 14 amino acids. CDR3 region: CASSEALGGTEAFF. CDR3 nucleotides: TGTGCCAGCAGTGAAGCGCTGGGAGGGACTGAAGCTTTCTTT.

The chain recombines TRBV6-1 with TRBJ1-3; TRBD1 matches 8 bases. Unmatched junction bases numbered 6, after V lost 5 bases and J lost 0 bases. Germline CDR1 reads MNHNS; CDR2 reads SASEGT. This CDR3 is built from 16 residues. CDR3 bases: TGTGCCAGCAGTAGATTAACAGGGGGCTCTGGAAACACCATATATTTT. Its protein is CASSRLTGGSGNTIYF.

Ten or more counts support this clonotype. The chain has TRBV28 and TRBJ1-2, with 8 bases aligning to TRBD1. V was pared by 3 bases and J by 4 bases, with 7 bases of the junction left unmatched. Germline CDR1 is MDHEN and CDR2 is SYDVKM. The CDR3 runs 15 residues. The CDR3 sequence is CASSLQQGVPYGYTF. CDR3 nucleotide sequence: TGTGCCAGCAGTTTGCAACAGGGGGTCCCCTATGGCTACACCTTC.

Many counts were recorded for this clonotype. The DNA of the CDR3 is TGTGCCAGCAGTTACGGGGACAGGGCCCATGGCTACACCTTC. Residues: CASSYGDRAHGYTF. V is TRBV6-5 and J is TRBJ1-2; 9 bases line up with TRBD1. CDR1 and CDR2 from the germline V gene are MNHEY and SVGAGI. The CDR3 is made up of 14 amino acids. The V segment lost 2 bases and the J segment 6 bases; nucleotides outside the gene matches: 4.

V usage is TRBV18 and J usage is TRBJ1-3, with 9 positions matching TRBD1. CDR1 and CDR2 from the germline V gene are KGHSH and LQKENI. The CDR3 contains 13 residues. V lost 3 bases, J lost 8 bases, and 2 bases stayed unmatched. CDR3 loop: CASSPGQGDTIYF. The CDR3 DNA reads TGTGCCAGCTCACCGGGACAGGGAGACACCATATATTTT. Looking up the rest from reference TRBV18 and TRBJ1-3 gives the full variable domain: NAGVMQNPRHLVRRRGQEARLRCSPMKGHSHVYWYRQLPEEGLKFMVYLQKENIIDESGMPKERFSAEFPKEGPSILRIQQVVRGDSAAYFCASSPGQGDTIYFGEGSWLTVV.

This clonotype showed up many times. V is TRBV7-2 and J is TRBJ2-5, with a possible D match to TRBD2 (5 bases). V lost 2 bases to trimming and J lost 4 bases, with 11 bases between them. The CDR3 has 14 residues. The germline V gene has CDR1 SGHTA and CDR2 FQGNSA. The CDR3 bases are TGTGCCAGCAGCTTAAATAGCGCGAGAGAGACCCAGTACTTC. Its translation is CASSLNSARETQYF.

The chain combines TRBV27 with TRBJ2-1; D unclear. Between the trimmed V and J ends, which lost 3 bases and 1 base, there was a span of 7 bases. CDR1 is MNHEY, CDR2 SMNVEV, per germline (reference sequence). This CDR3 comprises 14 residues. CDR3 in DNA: TGTGCCAGCAGTTTGTTTGGATCCTACAATGAGCAGTTCTTC. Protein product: CASSLFGSYNEQFF.

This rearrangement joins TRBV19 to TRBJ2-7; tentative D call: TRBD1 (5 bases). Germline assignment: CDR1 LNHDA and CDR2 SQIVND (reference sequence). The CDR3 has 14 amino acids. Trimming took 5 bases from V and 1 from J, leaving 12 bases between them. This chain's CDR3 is CASSLRAYSYEQYF. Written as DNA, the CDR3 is TGTGCCAGTAGTCTCAGGGCATATTCCTACGAGCAGTACTTC.

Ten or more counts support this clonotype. CDR3 residues: CSARTGSYEQYF. The CDR3 nucleotides read TGCAGTGCTAGGACAGGGTCCTACGAGCAGTACTTC. V is TRBV20-1 and J is TRBJ2-7; 7 bases agree with TRBD1. Trimming removed 3 bases from V and 1 base from J; junction bases left unmatched: 0. The germline V gene encodes CDR1 DFQATT and CDR2 SNEGSKA (reference sequence). The CDR3 extends over 12 amino acids.

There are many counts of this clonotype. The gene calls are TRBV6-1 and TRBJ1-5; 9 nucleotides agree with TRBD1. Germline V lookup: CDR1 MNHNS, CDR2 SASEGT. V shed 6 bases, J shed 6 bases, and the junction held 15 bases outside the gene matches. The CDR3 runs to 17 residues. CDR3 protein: CASRSGTGFSASQPQHF. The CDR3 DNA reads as TGTGCCAGCAGGTCCGGGACAGGGTTTTCGGCGAGTCAGCCCCAGCATTTT.

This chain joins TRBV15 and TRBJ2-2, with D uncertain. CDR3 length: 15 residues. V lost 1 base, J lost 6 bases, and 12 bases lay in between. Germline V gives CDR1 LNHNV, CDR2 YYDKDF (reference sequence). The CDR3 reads CATSRGAFGAGELFF. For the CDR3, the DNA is TGTGCCACCAGCAGAGGTGCCTTTGGGGCCGGGGAGCTGTTTTTT. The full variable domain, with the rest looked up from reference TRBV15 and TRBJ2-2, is DAMVIQNPRYQVTQFGKPVTLSCSQTLNHNVMYWYQQKSSQAPKLLFHYYDKDFNNEADTPDNFQSRRPNTSFCFLDIRSPGLGDTAMYLCATSRGAFGAGELFFGEGSRLTVL.

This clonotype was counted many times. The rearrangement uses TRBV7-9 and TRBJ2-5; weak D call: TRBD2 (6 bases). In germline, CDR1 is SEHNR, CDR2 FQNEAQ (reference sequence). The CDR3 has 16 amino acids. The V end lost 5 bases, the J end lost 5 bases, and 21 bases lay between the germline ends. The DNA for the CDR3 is TGTGCCAGCAGCGTCACGGGACTTAGCGCGGGGGAGACCCAGTACTTC. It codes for CASSVTGLSAGETQYF.

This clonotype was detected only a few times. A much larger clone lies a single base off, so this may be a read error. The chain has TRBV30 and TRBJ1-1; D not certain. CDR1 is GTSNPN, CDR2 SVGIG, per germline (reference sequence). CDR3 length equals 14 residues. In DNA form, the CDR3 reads TGTGCCTGGAAGAGTTCTGGATCGAACACTGAAACTTTCTTT. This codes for CAWKSSGSNTETFF.

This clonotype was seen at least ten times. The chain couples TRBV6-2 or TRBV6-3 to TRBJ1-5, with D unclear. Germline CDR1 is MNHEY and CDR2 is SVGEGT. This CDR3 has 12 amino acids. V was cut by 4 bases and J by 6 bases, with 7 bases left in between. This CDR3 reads CASSSLSQPQHF. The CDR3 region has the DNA TGTGCCAGCAGTTCCCTCAGTCAGCCCCAGCATTTT.

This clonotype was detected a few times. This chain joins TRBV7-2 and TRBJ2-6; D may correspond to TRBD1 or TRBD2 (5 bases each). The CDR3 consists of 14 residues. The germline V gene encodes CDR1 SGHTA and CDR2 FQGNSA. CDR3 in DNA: TGTGGAGGCGGAGGACACCCTGGGGCCAACGTCCTGACTTTC. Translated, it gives CGGGGHPGANVLTF.

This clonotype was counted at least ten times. This CDR3 reads CASSLSLMRSENYGYTF. Written as DNA, the CDR3 is TGTGCCAGCAGTTTATCACTTATGCGGAGCGAAAACTATGGCTACACCTTC. The V call is TRBV28, the J call TRBJ1-2, with D hard to call. V gave up 1 base and J gave up 2 bases, with 17 bases separating them. Per germline, CDR1 MDHEN and CDR2 SYDVKM. The CDR3 contains 17 residues.

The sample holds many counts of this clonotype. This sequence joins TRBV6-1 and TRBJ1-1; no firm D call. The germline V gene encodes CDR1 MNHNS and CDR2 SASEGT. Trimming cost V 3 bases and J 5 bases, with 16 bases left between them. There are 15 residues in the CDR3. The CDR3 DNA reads TGTGCCAGCAGTGACCCCGACTGGGGTGGGACTGAAGCTTTCTTT. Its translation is CASSDPDWGGTEAFF.

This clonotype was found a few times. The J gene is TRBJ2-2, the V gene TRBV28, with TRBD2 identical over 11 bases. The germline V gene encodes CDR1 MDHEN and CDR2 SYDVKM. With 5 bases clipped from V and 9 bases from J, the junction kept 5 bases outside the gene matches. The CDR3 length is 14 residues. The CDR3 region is CASSLLAGARELFF. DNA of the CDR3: TGTGCCAGCAGTCTACTAGCGGGAGCTAGGGAGCTGTTTTTT.

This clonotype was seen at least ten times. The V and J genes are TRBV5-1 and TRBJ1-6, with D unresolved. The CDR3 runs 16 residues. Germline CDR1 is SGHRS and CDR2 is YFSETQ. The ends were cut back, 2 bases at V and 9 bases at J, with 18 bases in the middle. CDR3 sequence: CASSLAGSPEFSPLHF. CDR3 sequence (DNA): TGCGCCAGCAGCTTAGCGGGGAGTCCCGAGTTTTCACCCCTCCACTTT.

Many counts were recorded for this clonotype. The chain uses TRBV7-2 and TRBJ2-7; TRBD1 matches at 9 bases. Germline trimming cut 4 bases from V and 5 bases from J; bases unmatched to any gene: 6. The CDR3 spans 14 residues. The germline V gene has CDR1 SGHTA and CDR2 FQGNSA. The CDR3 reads CASSYHRGLDEQYF. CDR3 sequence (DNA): TGTGCCAGCAGCTACCACAGGGGGCTAGACGAGCAGTACTTC. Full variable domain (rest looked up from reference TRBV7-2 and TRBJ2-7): GAGVSQSPSNKVTEKGKDVELRCDPISGHTALYWYRQSLGQGLEFLIYFQGNSAPDKSGLPSDRFSAERTGGSVSTLTIQRTQQEDSAVYLCASSYHRGLDEQYFGPGTRLTVT.

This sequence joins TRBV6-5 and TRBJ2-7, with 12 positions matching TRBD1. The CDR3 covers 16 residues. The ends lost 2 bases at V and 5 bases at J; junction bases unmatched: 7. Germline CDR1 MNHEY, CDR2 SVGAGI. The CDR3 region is CASSYTGTGGMDEQYF. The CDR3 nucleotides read TGTGCCAGCAGTTACACCGGGACAGGGGGCATGGACGAGCAGTACTTC.

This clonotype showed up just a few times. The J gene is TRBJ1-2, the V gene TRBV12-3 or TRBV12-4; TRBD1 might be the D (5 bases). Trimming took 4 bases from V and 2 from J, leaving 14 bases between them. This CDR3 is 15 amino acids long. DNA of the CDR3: TGTGCCAGCAGTTCCCCCTGGACACAAAACTATGGCTACACCTTC. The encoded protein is CASSSPWTQNYGYTF.

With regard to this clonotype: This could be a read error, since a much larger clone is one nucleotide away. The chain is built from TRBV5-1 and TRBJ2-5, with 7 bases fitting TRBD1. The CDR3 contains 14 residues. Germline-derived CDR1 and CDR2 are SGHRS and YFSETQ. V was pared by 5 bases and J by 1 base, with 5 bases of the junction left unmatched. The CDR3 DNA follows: TGCGCCAGCAGATGGGGACAGAGCCAAGAGACCCAGTACTTC. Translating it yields CASRWGQSQETQYF.

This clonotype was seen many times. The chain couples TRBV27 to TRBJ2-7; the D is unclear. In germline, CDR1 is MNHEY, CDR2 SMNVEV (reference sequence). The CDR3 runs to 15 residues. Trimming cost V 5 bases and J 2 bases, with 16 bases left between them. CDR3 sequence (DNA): TGTGCCAGCAGTCCCTACCCGCAGATAACCTACGAGCAGTACTTC. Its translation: CASSPYPQITYEQYF.

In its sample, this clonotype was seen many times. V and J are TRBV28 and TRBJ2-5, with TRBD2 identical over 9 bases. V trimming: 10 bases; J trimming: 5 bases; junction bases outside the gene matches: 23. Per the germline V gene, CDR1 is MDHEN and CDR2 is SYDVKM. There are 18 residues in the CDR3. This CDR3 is CAIGLAVSGAGGRETQYF. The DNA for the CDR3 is TGTGCCATTGGGCTAGCGGTATCCGGAGCGGGGGGTAGGGAGACCCAGTACTTC.